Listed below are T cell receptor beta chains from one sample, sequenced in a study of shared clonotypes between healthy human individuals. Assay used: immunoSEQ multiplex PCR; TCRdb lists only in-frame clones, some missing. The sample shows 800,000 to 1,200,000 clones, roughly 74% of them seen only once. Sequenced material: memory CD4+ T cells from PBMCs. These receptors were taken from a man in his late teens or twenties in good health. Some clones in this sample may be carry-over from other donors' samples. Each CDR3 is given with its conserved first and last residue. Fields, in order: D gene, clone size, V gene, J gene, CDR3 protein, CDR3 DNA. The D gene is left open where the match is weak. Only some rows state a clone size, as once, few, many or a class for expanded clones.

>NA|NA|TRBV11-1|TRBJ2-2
CASSSQGDTGELFF
TGTGCCAGCAGCTCGCAGGGAGACACCGGGGAGCTGTTTTTT
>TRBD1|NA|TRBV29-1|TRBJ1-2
CSVRDRASGYTF
TGCAGCGTTCGGGACAGGGCGAGCGGCTACACCTTC
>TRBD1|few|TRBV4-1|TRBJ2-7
CASSLRGETGWTRTYEQYF
TGCGCCAGCAGCCTCCGAGGCGAGACAGGGTGGACTCGTACCTACGAGCAGTACTTC
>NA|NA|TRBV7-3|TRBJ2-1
CASSLNLAGSSYNEQFF
TGTGCCAGCAGCTTAAATTTGGCGGGGAGCTCCTACAATGAGCAGTTCTTC
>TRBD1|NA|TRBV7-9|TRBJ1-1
CASSSKDRGGTEAFF
TGTGCCAGCAGCTCCAAAGACAGGGGGGGGACTGAAGCTTTCTTT
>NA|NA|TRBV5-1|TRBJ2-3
CASSIVSGPTDTQYF
TGCGCCAGCAGCATAGTTAGCGGTCCCACAGATACGCAGTATTTT
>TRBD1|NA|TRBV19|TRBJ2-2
CASSMPRGQAGELFF
TGTGCCAGTAGTATGCCCAGGGGGCAGGCCGGGGAGCTGTTTTTT
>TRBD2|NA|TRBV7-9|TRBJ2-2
CASSLGLAAGELFF
TGTGCCAGCAGCTTAGGGCTAGCGGCCGGGGAGCTGTTTTTT
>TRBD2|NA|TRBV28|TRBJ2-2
CASSSLVWASGRSGELFF
TGTGCCAGCAGTTCCCTAGTTTGGGCTAGCGGGAGGTCCGGGGAGCTGTTTTTT
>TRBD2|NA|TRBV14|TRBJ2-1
CASSQTSGNNEQFF
TGTGCCAGCAGCCAGACTAGCGGCAACAATGAGCAGTTCTTC
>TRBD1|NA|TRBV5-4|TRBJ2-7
CASSTGTGGTLREQYF
TGTGCCAGCAGCACCGGGACAGGTGGTACTTTACGGGAGCAGTACTTC
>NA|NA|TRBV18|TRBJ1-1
CASSPAGETTFF
TGTGCCAGCTCACCGGCCGGGGAGACGACTTTCTTT
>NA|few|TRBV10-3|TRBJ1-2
CAISAGTNYGYTF
TGTGCCATCAGTGCGGGCACTAACTATGGCTACACCTTC
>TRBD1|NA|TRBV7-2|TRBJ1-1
CASSNHGQGAGAFF
TGTGCCAGCAGCAACCACGGACAGGGGGCAGGAGCTTTCTTT
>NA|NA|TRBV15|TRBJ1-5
CATSREGNQPQHF
TGTGCCACCAGCAGAGAGGGGAATCAGCCCCAGCATTTT
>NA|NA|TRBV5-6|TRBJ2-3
CASSPFRRTVSTDTQYF
TGTGCCAGCAGCCCCTTTAGACGGACAGTGAGCACAGATACGCAGTATTTT
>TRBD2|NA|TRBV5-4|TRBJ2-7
CASSLAGENSYEQYF
TGTGCCAGCAGCTTAGCGGGAGAAAACTCCTACGAGCAGTACTTC
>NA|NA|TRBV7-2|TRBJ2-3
CASSLLGRGADTQYF
TGTGCCAGCAGCTTATTGGGCAGGGGCGCAGATACGCAGTATTTT
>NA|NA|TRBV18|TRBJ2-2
CASSQKQGFGTGELFF
TGTGCCAGCTCACAAAAACAGGGTTTTGGAACCGGGGAGCTGTTTTTT
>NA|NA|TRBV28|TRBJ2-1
CASTQGGDNEQFF
TGTGCCAGCACCCAGGGGGGTGACAATGAGCAGTTCTTC
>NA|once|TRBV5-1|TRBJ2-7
CASSLGGTTPYEQYF
TGCGCCAGCAGCTTGGGGGGGACAACCCCCTACGAGCAGTACTTC
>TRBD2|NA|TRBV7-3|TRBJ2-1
CASSLGTTPGEQFF
TGTGCCAGCAGCTTAGGGACTACGCCAGGGGAGCAGTTCTTC
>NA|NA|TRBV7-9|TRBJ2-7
CASSFYSSSYEQYF
TGTGCCAGCAGCTTCTACAGCAGCTCCTACGAGCAGTACTTC
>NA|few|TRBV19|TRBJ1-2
CASRVNMGNYGYTF
TGTGCCAGTAGGGTCAATATGGGGAACTATGGCTACACCTTC
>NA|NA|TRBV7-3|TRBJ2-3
CASSSTQDDTQYF
TGTGCCAGCAGCTCGACTCAGGATGATACGCAGTATTTT
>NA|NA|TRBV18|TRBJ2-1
CASSPPSSTRGYNEQFF
TGTGCCAGCTCACCACCGAGCTCGACGAGGGGATACAATGAGCAGTTCTTC
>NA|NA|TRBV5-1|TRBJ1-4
CASSLAVGGTNEKLFF
TGCGCCAGCAGCTTGGCCGTAGGGGGAACTAATGAAAAACTGTTTTTT
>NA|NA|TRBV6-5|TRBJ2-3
CASSYKRSSTDTQYF
TGTGCCAGCAGTTATAAGCGATCTAGCACAGATACGCAGTATTTT
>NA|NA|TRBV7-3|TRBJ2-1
CASSPPRAGYNEQFF
TGTGCCAGCAGCCCACCCCGGGCAGGGTACAATGAGCAGTTCTTC
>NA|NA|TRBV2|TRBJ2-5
CASSPFETQYF
TGTGCCAGCAGTCCGTTTGAGACCCAGTACTTC
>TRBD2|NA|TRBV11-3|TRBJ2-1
CASSPNGRLAGGGEQFF
TGTGCCAGCAGCCCAAACGGGAGACTAGCGGGAGGGGGTGAGCAGTTCTTC
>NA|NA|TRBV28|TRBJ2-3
CASIWGDTQYF
TGTGCCAGCATCTGGGGCGATACGCAGTATTTT
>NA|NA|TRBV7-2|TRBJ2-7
CASGPGGSYEQYF
TGTGCCAGCGGGCCCGGGGGCTCCTACGAGCAGTACTTC
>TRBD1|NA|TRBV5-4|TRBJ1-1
CASSQGGTNTEAFF
TGTGCCAGCAGCCAGGGGGGAACGAACACTGAAGCTTTCTTT
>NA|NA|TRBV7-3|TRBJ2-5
CASSPTGVMYQETQYF
TGTGCCAGCAGTCCTACCGGGGTCATGTACCAAGAGACCCAGTACTTC
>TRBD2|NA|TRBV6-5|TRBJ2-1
CASISGGGPANEQFF
TGTGCCAGCATCTCCGGGGGGGGTCCGGCCAATGAGCAGTTCTTC
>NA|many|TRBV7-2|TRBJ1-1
CASSLVGLNTEAFF
TGTGCCAGCAGCTTGGTCGGCTTGAACACTGAAGCTTTCTTT
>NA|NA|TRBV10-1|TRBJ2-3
CASSESIRWGSGTDTQYF
TGCGCCAGCAGTGAGTCGATTAGGTGGGGGAGCGGGACAGATACGCAGTATTTT
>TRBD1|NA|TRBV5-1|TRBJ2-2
CASSRTGATGELFF
TGCGCCAGCAGCAGGACAGGGGCCACCGGGGAGCTGTTTTTT
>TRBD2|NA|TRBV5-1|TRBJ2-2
CASSFGGSQPGELFF
TGCGCCAGCAGCTTCGGCGGGAGTCAACCCGGGGAGCTGTTTTTT
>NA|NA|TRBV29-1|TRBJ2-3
CSGGETQDTQYF
TGCAGCGGGGGGGAGACCCAAGATACGCAGTATTTT